The following is a TCR beta chain sequence with its context. Its antigen is currently unknown. The sample originates from a study of T cell repertoires in cytomegalovirus infection. Background on the study: The authors used CMV epitopes that were HLA-C-restricted (recently identified) and HLA-B-restricted (well studied). Both a matching HLA type and CMV infection were indicated by public TCR beta signatures. Study-level findings and limits: Cumulative public TCR beta family frequency identified carriers of CMV plus the relevant HLA. CMV-specific TCR beta clonotypes restricted by HLA-C were the ones dominating the ex vivo response.

Trimming shortened V by 0 bases and J by 6 bases, and 22 bases separated the two germline ends. The germline V gene has CDR1 LGHNA and CDR2 YSLEER. This CDR3 has 18 amino acids. MiXCR was run by TCRdb on the reads, yielding one entry per CDR3 protein. Here the sample spans approximately 590,000 distinct CDR3 sequences, roughly 43% being singletons. This sample comprised cultured PBMCs, obtained from culture after CMV antigen stimulation. The TCR originated in a human donor in good health (CMV status not recorded). Some clones in this sample may be carry-over from other donors' samples. The chain couples TRBV4-3 to TRBJ2-3; D unclear. The CDR3 DNA reads TGCGCCAGCAGCCAAGAAAGTTCGGTGCGTTCGAGTGGGGATACGCAGTATTTT. Protein product: CASSQESSVRSSGDTQYF.